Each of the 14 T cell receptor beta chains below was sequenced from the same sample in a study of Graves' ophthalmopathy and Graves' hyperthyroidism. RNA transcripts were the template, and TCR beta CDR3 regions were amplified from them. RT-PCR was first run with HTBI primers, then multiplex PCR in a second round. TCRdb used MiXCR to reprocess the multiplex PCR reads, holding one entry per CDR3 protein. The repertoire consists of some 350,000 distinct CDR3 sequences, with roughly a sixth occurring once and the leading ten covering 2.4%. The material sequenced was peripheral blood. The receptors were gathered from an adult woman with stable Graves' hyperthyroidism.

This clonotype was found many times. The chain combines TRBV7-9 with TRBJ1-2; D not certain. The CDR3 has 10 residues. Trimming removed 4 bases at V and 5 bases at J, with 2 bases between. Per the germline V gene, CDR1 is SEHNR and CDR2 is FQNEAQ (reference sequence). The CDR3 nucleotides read TGTGCCAGCAGCTCGTATGGCTACACCTTC. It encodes CASSSYGYTF.

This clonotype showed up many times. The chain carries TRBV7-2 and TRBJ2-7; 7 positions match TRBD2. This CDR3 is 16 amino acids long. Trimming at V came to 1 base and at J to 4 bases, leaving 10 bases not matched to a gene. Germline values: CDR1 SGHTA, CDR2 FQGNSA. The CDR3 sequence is CASSLGGLAGQYEQYF. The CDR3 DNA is TGTGCCAGCAGCTTAGGGGGGTTAGCGGGTCAATACGAGCAGTACTTC.

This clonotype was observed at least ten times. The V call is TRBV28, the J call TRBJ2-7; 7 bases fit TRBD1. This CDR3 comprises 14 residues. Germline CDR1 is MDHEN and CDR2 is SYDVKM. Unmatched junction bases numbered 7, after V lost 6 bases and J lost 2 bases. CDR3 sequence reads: CASSPTGLAYEQYF. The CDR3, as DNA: TGTGCCAGCAGCCCGACAGGGCTGGCCTACGAGCAGTACTTC. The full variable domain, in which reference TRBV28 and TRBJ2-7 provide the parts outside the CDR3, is DVKVTQSSRYLVKRTGEKVFLECVQDMDHENMFWYRQDPGLGLRLIYFSYDVKMKEKGDIPEGYSVSREKKERFSLILESASTNQTSMYLCASSPTGLAYEQYFGPGTRLTVT.

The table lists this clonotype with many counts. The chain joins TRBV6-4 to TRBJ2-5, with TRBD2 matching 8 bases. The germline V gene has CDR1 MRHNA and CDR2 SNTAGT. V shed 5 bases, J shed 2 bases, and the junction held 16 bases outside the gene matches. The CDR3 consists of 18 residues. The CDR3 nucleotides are TGTGCCAGCAGTCCCCGAGGGTCCTTGACTAGCGTACAAGAGACCCAGTACTTC. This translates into CASSPRGSLTSVQETQYF.

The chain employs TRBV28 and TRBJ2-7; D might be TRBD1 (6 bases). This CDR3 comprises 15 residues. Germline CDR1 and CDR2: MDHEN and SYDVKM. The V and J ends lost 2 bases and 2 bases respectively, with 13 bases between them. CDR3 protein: CASSLGGRGTYEQYF. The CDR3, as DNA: TGTGCCAGCAGTTTAGGGGGCAGGGGAACCTACGAGCAGTACTTC.

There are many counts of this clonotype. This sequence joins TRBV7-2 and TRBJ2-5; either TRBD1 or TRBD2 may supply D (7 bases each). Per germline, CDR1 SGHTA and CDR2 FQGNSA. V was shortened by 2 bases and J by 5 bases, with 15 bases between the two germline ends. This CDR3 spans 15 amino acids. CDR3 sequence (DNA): TGTGCCAGCAGCTTAATGGGGCAGGGGGGGGAGACCCAGTACTTC. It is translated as CASSLMGQGGETQYF.

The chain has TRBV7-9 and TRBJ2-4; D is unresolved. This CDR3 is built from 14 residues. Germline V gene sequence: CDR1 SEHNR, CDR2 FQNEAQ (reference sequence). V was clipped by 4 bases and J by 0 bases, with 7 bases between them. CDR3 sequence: CASSYELAKNIQYF. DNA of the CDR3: TGTGCCAGCAGCTACGAGTTAGCCAAAAACATTCAGTACTTC.

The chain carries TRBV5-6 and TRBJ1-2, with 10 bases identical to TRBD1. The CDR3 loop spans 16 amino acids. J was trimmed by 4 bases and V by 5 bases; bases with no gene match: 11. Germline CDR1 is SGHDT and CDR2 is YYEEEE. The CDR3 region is CASRVSRDRGGYGYTF. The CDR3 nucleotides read TGTGCCAGCAGGGTTAGTAGGGACAGGGGAGGCTATGGCTACACCTTC.

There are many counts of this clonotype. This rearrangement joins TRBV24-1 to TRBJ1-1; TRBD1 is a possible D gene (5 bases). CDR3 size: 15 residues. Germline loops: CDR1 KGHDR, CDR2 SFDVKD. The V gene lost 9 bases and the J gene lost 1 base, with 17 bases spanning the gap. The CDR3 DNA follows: TGTGCCACCGAGATTGGGACGGCAAAGAACACTGAAGCTTTCTTT. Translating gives CATEIGTAKNTEAFF.

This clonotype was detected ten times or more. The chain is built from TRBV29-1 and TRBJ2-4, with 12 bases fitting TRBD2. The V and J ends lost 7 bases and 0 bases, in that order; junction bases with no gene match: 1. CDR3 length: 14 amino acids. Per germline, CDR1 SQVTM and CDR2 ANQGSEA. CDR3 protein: CSALAGGAKNIQYF. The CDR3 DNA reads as TGCAGCGCACTAGCGGGAGGAGCCAAAAACATTCAGTACTTC.

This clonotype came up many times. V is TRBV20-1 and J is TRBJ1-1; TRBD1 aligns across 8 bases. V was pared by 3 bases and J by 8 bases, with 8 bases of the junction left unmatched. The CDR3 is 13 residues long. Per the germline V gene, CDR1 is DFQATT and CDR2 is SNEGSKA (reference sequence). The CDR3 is CSASAGTGVEAFF. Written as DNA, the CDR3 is TGCAGTGCTAGTGCCGGGACAGGAGTAGAAGCTTTCTTT.

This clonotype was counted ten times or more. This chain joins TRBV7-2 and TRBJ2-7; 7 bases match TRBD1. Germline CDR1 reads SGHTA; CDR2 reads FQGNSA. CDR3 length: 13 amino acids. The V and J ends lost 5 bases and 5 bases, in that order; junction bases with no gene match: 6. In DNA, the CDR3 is TGTGCCAGCAGCATAGACAGGGTCGACGAGCAGTACTTC. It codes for CASSIDRVDEQYF. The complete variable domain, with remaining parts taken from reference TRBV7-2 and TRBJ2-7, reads GAGVSQSPSNKVTEKGKDVELRCDPISGHTALYWYRQSLGQGLEFLIYFQGNSAPDKSGLPSDRFSAERTGGSVSTLTIQRTQQEDSAVYLCASSIDRVDEQYFGPGTRLTVT.

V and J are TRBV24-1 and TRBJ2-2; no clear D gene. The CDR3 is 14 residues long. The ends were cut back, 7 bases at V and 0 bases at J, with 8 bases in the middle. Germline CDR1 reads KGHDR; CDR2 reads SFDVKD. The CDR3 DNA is TGTGCCACCAGGTCTACAACGAACACCGGGGAGCTGTTTTTT. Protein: CATRSTTNTGELFF.

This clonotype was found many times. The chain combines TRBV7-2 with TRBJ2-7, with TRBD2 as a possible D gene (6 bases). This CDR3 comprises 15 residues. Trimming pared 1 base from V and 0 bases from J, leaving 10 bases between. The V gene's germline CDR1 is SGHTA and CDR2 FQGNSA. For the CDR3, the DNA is TGTGCCAGCAGCTTAGGCGGGACGGCCTCCTACGAGCAGTACTTC. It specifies CASSLGGTASYEQYF.